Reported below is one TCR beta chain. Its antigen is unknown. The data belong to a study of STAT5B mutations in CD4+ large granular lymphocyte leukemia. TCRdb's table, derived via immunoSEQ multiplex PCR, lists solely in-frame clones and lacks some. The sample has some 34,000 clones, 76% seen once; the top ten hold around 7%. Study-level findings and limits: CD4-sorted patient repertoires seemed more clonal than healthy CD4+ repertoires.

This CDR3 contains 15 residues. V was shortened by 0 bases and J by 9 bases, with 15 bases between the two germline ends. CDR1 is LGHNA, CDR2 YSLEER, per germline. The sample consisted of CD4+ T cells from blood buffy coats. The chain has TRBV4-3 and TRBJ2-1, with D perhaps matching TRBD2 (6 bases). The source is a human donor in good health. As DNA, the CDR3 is TGCGCCAGCAGCCAAGATTTCGTCACCGGGAGTGAGCAGTTCTTC. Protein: CASSQDFVTGSEQFF.